A single TCR beta chain is shown here with its context. The antigen it binds to is not known. No per-base quality is available; no much larger clone lies one base away. The sample originates from a study of T cell responses to AZD1222 COVID-19 vaccine (dated by TCRdb to 2020 to 2023). For the wider study: AZD1222 recipients given second doses at about 4 weeks or at about 12 weeks were pooled, since spike-specific TCR depth and breadth were not found to differ between the two schedules. A total of about 240 trial participants underwent TCR sequencing, of whom 207 received two doses of AZD1222 and around 25 received two doses of the MenACWY control vaccine. Enrollment into the trials was organized by age into subgroups of 18-55, 56-69 and 70-plus years, and those subgroups contained around 150, 28 and 57 TCR-sequenced participants, respectively.

The CDR3 regions of human TCRbeta chains were analyzed by immunosequencing. Concerning the study's data processing: Repertoire TCRs were matched against a reference library of SARS-CoV-2-specific TCRs generated with the MIRA antigen-specificity platform. Breadth was defined as the fraction of unique TCRs that were SARS-CoV-2-associated, and depth was defined as the fraction of total T cells that were SARS-CoV-2-associated. Each spike-specific TCR was assigned to its reactive spike region and to a CD4 or CD8 class using the MIRA data. Log10-transformed breadth and depth values were compared by one-way ANOVA with Sidak's multiple comparisons tests. The table was pulled from immuneACCESS by TCRdb, which kept in-frame rearrangements only. Such tables lose some clones; where checked, under half of the loss comes from unresolved V genes, and the rest has no known cause. D and trimming were read from the DNA, whereas the V and J calls and clone size are those reported in that table. For this sample there are approximately 190,000 clones; roughly 93% appear just once. The top ten hold approximately 0.98% of the sample.

The CDR3 runs 16 residues from the cysteine to the phenylalanine. The retained sequence is limited to the CDR3, 48 bases, with the frame set at the first base. CDR1 and CDR2 were assigned from the germline V gene as SGHDT and YYEEEE. Deletion took 0 bases off V and 8 bases off J, with a span of 17 bases between the germline ends. What the time point label conveys for this sample: baseline before first vaccination. Vaccinee samples came from UK trials COV001 and COV002, including a single-blind randomized controlled phase 2/3 trial of AZD1222 (ChAdOx1 nCoV-19) in healthy adults. For TCRbeta chain sequencing, PBMC samples were collected from trial participants at day 0 and at day 28 after the second dose. Overall results and qualifications from the work: Nearly half of unique spike-specific TCRs reportedly recognized epitopes outside regions mutated in the B.1.351 and B.1.1.7 variants. Most participants were white British and females outnumbered males, and the authors suggested that clonal diversity may have been underestimated. Because no samples from the day 14 peak response were available, repertoires could be characterized only after the peak T cell response. After two AZD1222 doses, both the breadth and the depth of spike-specific TCRs were significantly higher than at day 0 and than in MenACWY recipients. Conclusions about previously exposed vaccinees are limited, since just 6 or 7 AZD1222 recipients were seropositive for SARS-CoV-2 at baseline. The 56-69-year group was small, and its depth increase did not reach significance, likely because of low power. Vaccine-associated CD4 TCRs spanned the whole spike protein, with dominant responses in regions 160-218 and 743-854.

The rearranged chain carries TRBV5-6 and TRBJ1-4; a weak D assignment points to TRBD1 (6 bases agree). The origin of this receptor is an adult in good health. Sample: peripheral blood, taken on day 0 of AZD1222 vaccination. CDR3 sequence: CASSLALTGSGEKLFF. The sequenced DNA is TGTGCCAGCAGCTTGGCCCTAACAGGGTCGGGCGAAAAACTGTTTTTT. The entire variable domain, with the stretches around the CDR3 drawn from the reference TRBV5-6 and TRBJ1-4 proteins, is DAGVTQSPTHLIKTRGQQVTLRCSPKSGHDTVSWYQQALGQGPQFIFQYYEEEERQRGNFPDRFSGHQFPNYSSELNVNALLLGDSALYLCASSLALTGSGEKLFFGSGTQLSVL.